These 28 T cell receptor beta chains were sequenced from one sample in a study of blood T cell repertoires in COVID-19. The data were produced by immunoSEQ multiplex PCR, yet TCRdb's version contains in-frame clones alone and is incomplete. The repertoire has roughly 140,000 clones, 85% to 90% of them found once; the top ten carry approximately 11%. What was sequenced was peripheral blood. The receptors come from a woman aged 80 or over with acute or convalescent COVID-19.

This chain connects TRBV5-1 to TRBJ1-2; D is uncertain. V was trimmed by 0 bases and J by 4 bases, leaving 7 bases between them. Germline V gene lookup returns CDR1 SGHRS and CDR2 YFSETQ. The CDR3 spans 13 residues. The CDR3: CASSLDQLYGYTF. CDR3 nucleotides: TGCGCCAGCAGCTTGGATCAACTCTATGGCTACACCTTC.

This sequence joins TRBV10-1 and TRBJ2-7; perhaps TRBD1 as D (6 bases). The CDR3 is made up of 13 amino acids. V gave up 0 bases and J gave up 7 bases, with 10 bases separating them. Germline lookup yields CDR1 WNHNN and CDR2 SYGVQD (reference sequence). DNA for the CDR3: TGCGCCAGCAGTGAGTCCTCGAGGGGGGAGCAGTACTTC. Translating it yields CASSESSRGEQYF.

The chain is built from TRBV27 and TRBJ1-1; TRBD1 agrees at 8 bases. Germline CDR1 and CDR2: MNHEY and SMNVEV (reference sequence). Trimming cost V 7 bases and J 11 bases; bases outside gene matches: 24. There are 17 residues in the CDR3. In nucleotides, the CDR3 is TGTGCCAGCATCCAGGGGGCGCTCGGTGTAGCCCCCCCAGAGGCTTTCTTT. Translation: CASIQGALGVAPPEAFF.

This chain connects TRBV19 to TRBJ2-7; 9 nucleotides agree with TRBD1. J lost 2 bases, V lost 5 bases, and 7 bases had no gene match. This CDR3 contains 15 residues. Germline assignment: CDR1 LNHDA and CDR2 SQIVND (reference sequence). The DNA for the CDR3 is TGTGCCAGTAGTCCGAGGGGACAGGGTGCCTACGAGCAGTACTTC. It is translated as CASSPRGQGAYEQYF. The full variable domain, its missing parts supplied by reference TRBV19 and TRBJ2-7, is DGGITQSPKYLFRKEGQNVTLSCEQNLNHDAMYWYRQDPGQGLRLIYYSQIVNDFQKGDIAEGYSVSREKKESFPLTVTSAQKNPTAFYLCASSPRGQGAYEQYFGPGTRLTVT.

The chain carries TRBV3-1 (or the pseudogene TRBV3-2) and TRBJ2-3; 10 nucleotides line up with TRBD2. Germline values: CDR1 LGHDT, CDR2 YNNKEL (reference sequence). V shed 1 base and J 6 bases; nucleotides not matched to a gene: 13. This CDR3 comprises 18 residues. The CDR3 protein is CASSQGLAGGVNRDTQYF. DNA for the CDR3: TGTGCCAGCAGCCAAGGCTTAGCGGGGGGCGTAAACCGGGATACGCAGTATTTT.

This chain uses TRBV13 with TRBJ1-2; tentatively, D is TRBD1 (6 bases). Germline assignment: CDR1 PRHDT and CDR2 FYEKMQ (reference sequence). The CDR3 runs 13 residues. Deletions cut 5 bases from V and 3 bases from J, with 10 bases between. For the CDR3, the DNA is TGTGCCAGCAGCCCGGCAGGGGACTATGGCTACACCTTC. It translates to CASSPAGDYGYTF. The complete variable domain, with remaining parts taken from reference TRBV13 and TRBJ1-2, reads AAGVIQSPRHLIKEKRETATLKCYPIPRHDTVYWYQQGPGQDPQFLISFYEKMQSDKGSIPDRFSAQQFSDYHSELNMSSLELGDSALYFCASSPAGDYGYTFGSGTRLTVV.

This chain connects TRBV19 to TRBJ1-2; 10 bases align to TRBD1. J lost 7 bases, V lost 6 bases, and 8 bases had no gene match. The CDR3 loop spans 14 amino acids. Looked up from germline, CDR1 is LNHDA and CDR2 is SQIVND (reference sequence). As DNA, the CDR3 is TGTGCCAGTAGCGTCGACAGGGGGCAGGGTGGCTACACCTTC. Its protein product is CASSVDRGQGGYTF.

The chain employs TRBV6-2 or TRBV6-3 and TRBJ1-1, with TRBD1 as a possible D gene (5 bases). Per germline, CDR1 MNHEY and CDR2 SVGEGT. The CDR3 runs to 14 residues. Trimming removed 4 bases from V and 5 bases from J, with 14 bases in between. The CDR3 sequence: CASSWIISGTEAFF. As DNA, the CDR3 is TGTGCCAGCAGTTGGATCATCTCAGGGACTGAAGCTTTCTTT.

V is TRBV27 and J is TRBJ1-5, with D possibly matching TRBD1 (5 bases). Germline-derived CDR1 and CDR2 are MNHEY and SMNVEV (reference sequence). The CDR3 spans 17 residues. Trimming took off 3 bases at V and 6 bases at J, with 21 bases between the two ends. The CDR3 bases are TGTGCCAGCAGTTTCGAAAGGATTACAGGTTTCGGTCAGCCCCAGCATTTT. This encodes CASSFERITGFGQPQHF.

The J gene is TRBJ2-3, the V gene TRBV30, with 9 positions matching TRBD1. This CDR3 spans 14 amino acids. Germline V gives CDR1 GTSNPN, CDR2 SVGIG (reference sequence). V lost 6 bases and J lost 7; bases outside the gene matches: 11. Here the CDR3 reads CACMSGQGRYTQYF. DNA of the CDR3: TGTGCCTGCATGTCGGGACAGGGACGTTATACGCAGTATTTT. Filled out from reference TRBV30 and TRBJ2-3, the complete variable domain reads SQTIHQWPATLVQPVGSPLSLECTVEGTSNPNLYWYRQAAGRGLQLLFYSVGIGQISSEVPQNLSASRPQDRQFILSSKKLLLSDSGFYLCACMSGQGRYTQYFGPGTRLTVL.

The chain recombines TRBV3-1 (or the pseudogene TRBV3-2) with TRBJ2-1; 8 bases agree with TRBD2. The CDR3 has 14 residues. The J segment lost 6 bases and the V segment lost 3 bases, leaving 4 bases of the junction unmatched. Germline assignment: CDR1 LGHDT and CDR2 YNNKEL (reference sequence). This chain's CDR3 is CASSQGTRGNEQFF. The DNA for the CDR3 is TGTGCCAGCAGCCAGGGGACTAGGGGCAATGAGCAGTTCTTC.

The chain employs TRBV24-1 and TRBJ2-3; 8 bases are a match to TRBD2. With 3 bases clipped from V and 3 bases from J, the junction kept 4 bases outside the gene matches. Germline V gene lookup returns CDR1 KGHDR and CDR2 SFDVKD. CDR3 length equals 15 residues. The CDR3 DNA reads TGTGCCACCAGTGATCCAGCTAGCGGGACAGATACGCAGTATTTT. This codes for CATSDPASGTDTQYF.

The V and J genes are TRBV6-5 and TRBJ1-1; D not resolved. V lost 6 bases and J lost 2, with 13 bases in between. The CDR3 consists of 14 residues. The germline V gene encodes CDR1 MNHEY and CDR2 SVGAGI. The CDR3 coding sequence is TGTGCCAGCAGAATCCGGGAGACCAACACTGAAGCTTTCTTT. Its translation is CASRIRETNTEAFF.

The chain is built from TRBV6-2 or TRBV6-3 and TRBJ1-2; no clear D gene. CDR3 length: 13 residues. The V end was cut by 2 bases, the J end by 7 bases, with 11 bases between. Germline V gene sequence: CDR1 MNHEY, CDR2 SVGEGT. The CDR3: CASSYRSFIGYTF. CDR3 nucleotide sequence: TGTGCCAGCAGTTACCGCAGTTTCATTGGCTACACCTTC.

The chain joins TRBV6-1 to TRBJ1-2; 7 bases match TRBD1. V shed 3 bases and J 3 bases; nucleotides not matched to a gene: 13. Germline V CDR1 and CDR2: MNHNS, SASEGT. The CDR3 totals 17 residues. The CDR3 protein is CASSEPGTVGRDYGYTF. DNA for the CDR3: TGTGCCAGCAGTGAGCCCGGGACAGTGGGTCGTGACTATGGCTACACCTTC.

The chain combines TRBV19 with TRBJ1-3; D is perhaps TRBD1 (5 bases). Germline assignment: CDR1 LNHDA and CDR2 SQIVND (reference sequence). This CDR3 spans 14 amino acids. Trimming removed 2 bases at V and 4 bases at J, with 9 bases between. DNA of the CDR3: TGTGCCAGTAGTATACAGGGTTACGGAAACACCATATATTTT. Translation: CASSIQGYGNTIYF.

V gene TRBV7-9 combines with J gene TRBJ1-2; tentative D call: TRBD1 (5 bases). The V gene's germline CDR1 is SEHNR and CDR2 FQNEAQ (reference sequence). V shed 5 bases and J shed 13 bases, with 20 bases lying between them. The CDR3 sequence is 13 residues long. CDR3 sequence reads: CASSASDGAGSTF. The CDR3 DNA sequence: TGTGCCAGCAGCGCCTCGGATGGGGCAGGATCCACCTTC.

J is TRBJ2-5 and V is TRBV5-1; D is possibly TRBD2 (5 bases). Germline values: CDR1 SGHRS, CDR2 YFSETQ. CDR3 length: 15 residues. V was clipped by 4 bases and J by 1 base, with 14 bases between them. For the CDR3, the DNA is TGCGCCAGCAGCACCGGTCCCGGGATCCAAGAGACCCAGTACTTC. It is translated as CASSTGPGIQETQYF. The full variable domain, rest sourced from reference TRBV5-1 and TRBJ2-5, is KAGVTQTPRYLIKTRGQQVTLSCSPISGHRSVSWYQQTPGQGLQFLFEYFSETQRNKGNFPGRFSGRQFSNSRSEMNVSTLELGDSALYLCASSTGPGIQETQYFGPGTRLLVL.

This clone was counted between two and nine times. V is TRBV6-5 and J is TRBJ1-2; D not resolved. Trimming removed 5 bases from V and 4 bases from J, with 14 bases in between. Germline V gives CDR1 MNHEY, CDR2 SVGAGI. The CDR3 totals 14 residues. For the CDR3, the DNA is TGTGCCAGCAGTCCCCAACGAGTATCCTATGGCTACACCTTC. Residues: CASSPQRVSYGYTF.

This sequence joins TRBV7-2 and TRBJ2-1; possible D gene TRBD2, 5 bases. The germline V and J ends were trimmed by 2 bases and 4 bases, with 12 bases remaining between them. CDR1 is SGHTA, CDR2 FQGNSA, per germline. This CDR3 has 15 amino acids. The CDR3 DNA sequence: TGTGCCAGCAGCTTAACACGGGGAGCTTACAATGAGCAGTTCTTC. This sequence encodes CASSLTRGAYNEQFF. Full variable domain (remainder filled in from reference TRBV7-2 and TRBJ2-1): GAGVSQSPSNKVTEKGKDVELRCDPISGHTALYWYRQSLGQGLEFLIYFQGNSAPDKSGLPSDRFSAERTGGSVSTLTIQRTQQEDSAVYLCASSLTRGAYNEQFFGPGTRLTVL.

The CDR3 protein is CASTLDRGNYGYTF. The CDR3 bases are TGTGCCAGTACCTTAGACAGGGGCAACTATGGCTACACCTTC. The V gene is TRBV19, the J gene TRBJ1-2; TRBD1 matches at 8 bases. This CDR3 is 14 amino acids long. Germline lookup yields CDR1 LNHDA and CDR2 SQIVND (reference sequence). V lost 7 bases, J lost 2 bases, and 6 bases stayed unmatched.

The chain recombines TRBV28 with TRBJ2-1; possibly TRBD2 for D (6 bases). Trimming shortened V by 3 bases and J by 8 bases, and 29 bases separated the two germline ends. This CDR3 comprises 19 residues. Germline V gives CDR1 MDHEN, CDR2 SYDVKM. The CDR3 spells CASSFPGLGDLLRFDEQFF. In DNA form, the CDR3 reads TGTGCCAGCAGTTTTCCCGGTTTAGGGGACTTATTGAGATTCGATGAGCAGTTCTTC.

The chain combines TRBV11-3 with TRBJ1-3; unclear D gene. The CDR3 spans 13 residues. V was trimmed by 1 base and J by 8 bases, leaving 9 bases between them. Germline V gene sequence: CDR1 SGHNT, CDR2 YENEEA. As DNA, the CDR3 is TGTGCCAGCAGCTTAGGCCGGACTGACACCATATATTTT. Translation: CASSLGRTDTIYF.

The V call is TRBV5-4, the J call TRBJ2-5; 8 bases agree with TRBD1. The CDR3 is made up of 14 amino acids. Germline loops: CDR1 SGHNT, CDR2 YYREEE (reference sequence). V dropped 2 bases and J dropped 4; count of bases not matched to a gene: 4. The CDR3 coding sequence is TGTGCCAGCAGCTTCCAGGGGGCCGGAGAGACCCAGTACTTC. Residues: CASSFQGAGETQYF.

The chain links TRBV5-6 to TRBJ1-1, with D hard to call. The V gene's germline CDR1 is SGHDT and CDR2 YYEEEE. The V and J ends lost 1 base and 9 bases respectively, with 13 bases between them. The CDR3 has 13 amino acids. Written as DNA, the CDR3 is TGTGCCAGCAGCTTGAGGCGCACTAACAAAGCTTTCTTT. Residues: CASSLRRTNKAFF.

This sequence joins TRBV20-1 and TRBJ1-1; D is ambiguous. The germline CDR1 and CDR2 sequences are DFQATT and SNEGSKA (reference sequence). V was cut by 6 bases and J by 2 bases, with 7 bases left in between. This CDR3 region has 11 residues. The CDR3 is CSALENTEAFF. The CDR3 nucleotides are TGCAGTGCACTCGAAAACACTGAAGCTTTCTTT.

This clone was counted a single time. This chain connects TRBV6-5 to TRBJ2-7; TRBD1 aligns across 10 bases. The J segment lost 5 bases and the V segment lost 0 bases, leaving 4 bases of the junction unmatched. Germline CDR1 and CDR2: MNHEY and SVGAGI. The CDR3 extends over 15 amino acids. For the CDR3, the DNA is TGTGCCAGCAGTTACTCAGGGACAGGGGTTGACGAGCAGTACTTC. It encodes CASSYSGTGVDEQYF.

The rearrangement uses TRBV5-1 and TRBJ2-1; 9 nucleotides line up with TRBD2. The CDR3 sequence is 17 residues long. From germline, CDR1 is SGHRS and CDR2 YFSETQ. Unmatched junction bases numbered 9, after V lost 5 bases and J lost 0 bases. The CDR3 DNA reads TGCGCCAGCAGTTATCTAGCGGGGCCTAGCTCCTACAATGAGCAGTTCTTC. Translated, it gives CASSYLAGPSSYNEQFF.